This T cell receptor (beta chain) was found in a study of blood T cell repertoires in COVID-19. Across the study: The samples span acute and convalescent COVID-19 from the United States, Italy and Spain. PBMCs, B-cell-depleted T cells, or T cells were the source of the cDNA or gDNA that made up the material.

This CDR3 has 14 amino acids. In germline, CDR1 is SNHLY, CDR2 FYNNEI. V lost 5 bases, J lost 6 bases, and 17 bases lay in between. Source study methods: Amplification from reference gene primers served as the basis for estimated nucleated cell counts. Produced via immunoSEQ multiplex PCR; TCRdb's table is partial and in-frame only. The D gene and trimming were derived from the DNA, and the V and J assignments and clone size from that table. The profile shows about 240,000 clones, about nine tenths of them singletons. The source material was peripheral blood. This sequence joins TRBV2 and TRBJ2-7; possibly TRBD1 for D (6 bases). The TCR was taken from a man aged 55-75 years who had recovered from COVID-19. In DNA, the CDR3 is TGTGCCAGCAGTAGACAGGCCGACCATTCCGAGCAGTACTTC. Its protein is CASSRQADHSEQYF. Full variable domain (remainder filled in from reference TRBV2 and TRBJ2-7): EPEVTQTPSHQVTQMGQEVILRCVPISNHLYFYWYRQILGQKVEFLVSFYNNEISEKSEIFDDQFSVERPDGSNFTLKIRSTKLEDSAMYFCASSRQADHSEQYFGPGTRLTVT.